This T cell receptor (beta chain) was recorded in a study of blood T cell repertoires in COVID-19. This table comes from immunoSEQ multiplex PCR, and its TCRdb copy is limited to in-frame clones, with some not included. The sample contains about 330,000 clones, roughly 85% of which appear only once. V gave up 5 bases and J gave up 0 bases, with 11 bases separating them. Germline CDR1 reads LGHDT; CDR2 reads YNNKEL (reference sequence). The CDR3 is 15 residues long. The sequenced sample was peripheral blood. This clonotype was sampled from a human donor in a cohort sampled during active COVID-19. The V gene is TRBV3-1 (or the pseudogene TRBV3-2), the J gene TRBJ2-1; no clear D. As DNA, the CDR3 is TGTGCCAGCAGCGACACCCGCCGCTCCTACAATGAGCAGTTCTTC. Encoded protein: CASSDTRRSYNEQFF.